A selection of T cell receptor beta chains follows, all from one sample in a study of T cell responses to AZD1222 COVID-19 vaccine. Data came from immunoSEQ multiplex PCR; TCRdb stores just in-frame clones and leaves some out. Of 120,000 to 150,000 clones in the sample, 91% were seen once. The specimen comprised peripheral blood, sampled on day 0 of AZD1222 vaccination. These receptor sequences come from an adult in good health. CDR3s include the opening cysteine and the closing phenylalanine or tryptophan. Fields, in order: V gene, clone size, D gene, J gene, CDR3 DNA, CDR3 protein. A D gene is named only where the DNA matches it firmly. Clone size appears in some rows only: once, few, many, or a class for an expanded clone.

v_call: TRBV7-2
clone_size: .
d_call: TRBD1
j_call: TRBJ2-5
cdr3_nt: TGTGCCAGCAGTCGCCGGGACAGGGGGTTATGGGAGACCCAGTACTTC
cdr3_aa: CASSRRDRGLWETQYF

v_call: TRBV11-2
clone_size: once
d_call: TRBD1
j_call: TRBJ2-3
cdr3_nt: TGTGCCAGCAGTTACGACAGGGTAGGCACAGATACGCAGTATTTT
cdr3_aa: CASSYDRVGTDTQYF

v_call: TRBV19
clone_size: .
d_call: .
j_call: TRBJ1-6
cdr3_nt: TGTGCCACCGGGGGCTCCTATAATTCACCCCTCCACTTT
cdr3_aa: CATGGSYNSPLHF

v_call: TRBV25-1
clone_size: once
d_call: .
j_call: TRBJ1-4
cdr3_nt: TGTGCCAGCAGGCGGGGTGCTTTGTTCTGCCCACATGAAAAACTGTTTTTT
cdr3_aa: CASRRGALFCPHEKLFF

v_call: TRBV27
clone_size: .
d_call: TRBD1
j_call: TRBJ1-1
cdr3_nt: TGTGCCAGCAGTTATACAGGGGGCGCAAACACTGAAGCTTTCTTT
cdr3_aa: CASSYTGGANTEAFF

v_call: TRBV4-3
clone_size: .
d_call: .
j_call: TRBJ2-7
cdr3_nt: TGCGCCAGCAGCCAAGGTCCGGAGTACGAGCAGTACTTC
cdr3_aa: CASSQGPEYEQYF

v_call: TRBV7-2
clone_size: .
d_call: TRBD1
j_call: TRBJ2-7
cdr3_nt: TGTGCCAGCAGCTTCCGGGACAGGTCCTACGAGCAGTACTTC
cdr3_aa: CASSFRDRSYEQYF

v_call: TRBV6-5
clone_size: .
d_call: .
j_call: TRBJ2-6
cdr3_nt: TGTGCCAGCAACGCAATCTCTGGGGCCAACGTCCTGACTTTC
cdr3_aa: CASNAISGANVLTF

v_call: TRBV19
clone_size: .
d_call: .
j_call: TRBJ1-5
cdr3_nt: TGTGCCAGTAGCGGTCAGGCTACCAACAATCAGCCCCAGCATTTT
cdr3_aa: CASSGQATNNQPQHF

v_call: TRBV7-2
clone_size: .
d_call: .
j_call: TRBJ1-1
cdr3_nt: TGTGCCAGCAGCTTAGCCAGGGGTGGCTCTGAAGCTTTCTTT
cdr3_aa: CASSLARGGSEAFF

v_call: TRBV7-9
clone_size: .
d_call: TRBD1
j_call: TRBJ2-5
cdr3_nt: TGTGCCAGCAGTGTACAGGGGAAAGAGACCCAGTACTTC
cdr3_aa: CASSVQGKETQYF

v_call: TRBV30
clone_size: .
d_call: .
j_call: TRBJ2-7
cdr3_nt: TGTGCCTGGAGATACAGAGACTACGAGCAGTACTTC
cdr3_aa: CAWRYRDYEQYF

v_call: TRBV6-5
clone_size: few
d_call: TRBD1
j_call: TRBJ2-7
cdr3_nt: TGTGCCAGCAGACAGCCGACAGGGGGCTCCTACGAGCAGTACTTC
cdr3_aa: CASRQPTGGSYEQYF

v_call: TRBV7-3
clone_size: .
d_call: .
j_call: TRBJ1-6
cdr3_nt: TGTGCCAGCACCCTAGGGGACATCCCTTCACCCCTCCACTTT
cdr3_aa: CASTLGDIPSPLHF

v_call: TRBV7-2
clone_size: .
d_call: .
j_call: TRBJ2-1
cdr3_nt: TGTGCCAGCAGCTTAGCGAATGAGCAGTTCTTC
cdr3_aa: CASSLANEQFF

v_call: TRBV24-1
clone_size: .
d_call: .
j_call: TRBJ2-1
cdr3_nt: TGTGCCACCAGTGACCACCTGCGGCCCCAATCCTACAATGAGCAGTTCTTC
cdr3_aa: CATSDHLRPQSYNEQFF

v_call: TRBV7-9
clone_size: few
d_call: TRBD2
j_call: TRBJ2-1
cdr3_nt: TGTGCCAGCAGGTCACCCGGGACTAGTGTCTACAATGAGCAGTTCTTC
cdr3_aa: CASRSPGTSVYNEQFF

v_call: TRBV27
clone_size: .
d_call: .
j_call: TRBJ2-1
cdr3_nt: TGTGCCAGCAGTTTATTTCCTGGTTCTCTGGGGGTCGGCTACAATGAGCAGTTCTTC
cdr3_aa: CASSLFPGSLGVGYNEQFF

v_call: TRBV11-2
clone_size: .
d_call: TRBD1
j_call: TRBJ2-7
cdr3_nt: TGTGCCAGCAGCTTTCCTCGGACAGGACTGGTGGAGCAGTACTTC
cdr3_aa: CASSFPRTGLVEQYF

v_call: TRBV19
clone_size: .
d_call: TRBD2
j_call: TRBJ2-1
cdr3_nt: TGTGCCAGTAGTATTGTCAGCGGGGGGAGCTCCTACAATGAGCAGTTCTTC
cdr3_aa: CASSIVSGGSSYNEQFF

v_call: TRBV18
clone_size: .
d_call: TRBD1
j_call: TRBJ1-1
cdr3_nt: TGTGCCAGCTCAGGACAGGGGGCGACTGAAGCTTTCTTT
cdr3_aa: CASSGQGATEAFF

v_call: TRBV14
clone_size: .
d_call: .
j_call: TRBJ1-4
cdr3_nt: TGTGCCAGTTCACGGGCCTTTAATGAAAAACTGTTTTTT
cdr3_aa: CASSRAFNEKLFF

v_call: TRBV12-5
clone_size: .
d_call: .
j_call: TRBJ2-3
cdr3_nt: TGTGCTAGTGGCTGGGAGCCGTGGAGGACAGATACGCAGTATTTT
cdr3_aa: CASGWEPWRTDTQYF

v_call: TRBV6-6
clone_size: .
d_call: .
j_call: TRBJ1-1
cdr3_nt: TGTGCCAGCAGCCTCCTTCCGGACACTGAAGCTTTCTTT
cdr3_aa: CASSLLPDTEAFF

v_call: TRBV7-6
clone_size: .
d_call: .
j_call: TRBJ1-3
cdr3_nt: TGTGCCAGCAGCTATAATGGAAACACCATATATTTT
cdr3_aa: CASSYNGNTIYF

v_call: TRBV30
clone_size: .
d_call: .
j_call: TRBJ2-7
cdr3_nt: TGTGCCTGGAGCGGCGGGCTGTACTACGAGCAGTACTTC
cdr3_aa: CAWSGGLYYEQYF

v_call: TRBV2
clone_size: once
d_call: .
j_call: TRBJ1-3
cdr3_nt: TGTGCCAGCAGGAGTAGCCTTTCTCTCGGAAACACCATATATTTT
cdr3_aa: CASRSSLSLGNTIYF

v_call: TRBV6-5
clone_size: .
d_call: .
j_call: TRBJ2-1
cdr3_nt: TGTGCCAGCATTGGACTCTCCTACAATGAGCAGTTCTTC
cdr3_aa: CASIGLSYNEQFF